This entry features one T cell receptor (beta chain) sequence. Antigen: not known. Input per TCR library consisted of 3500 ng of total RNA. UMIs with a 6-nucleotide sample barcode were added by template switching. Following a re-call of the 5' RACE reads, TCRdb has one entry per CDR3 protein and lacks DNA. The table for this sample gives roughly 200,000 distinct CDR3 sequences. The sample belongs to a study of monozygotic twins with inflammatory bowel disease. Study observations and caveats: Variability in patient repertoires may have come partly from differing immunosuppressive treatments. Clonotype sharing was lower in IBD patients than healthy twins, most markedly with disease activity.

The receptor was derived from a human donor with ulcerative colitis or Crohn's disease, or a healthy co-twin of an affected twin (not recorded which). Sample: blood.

CDR3: CSARGLAEKNTGELFF. This rearrangement joins TRBV20-1 to TRBJ2-2; as DNA is missing, the TRBD2 call by TCRdb cannot be tested. This CDR3 has 16 amino acids. Germline V CDR1 and CDR2: DFQATT, SNEGSKA (reference sequence).